The text below deals with one T cell receptor (beta chain). The sample's time point: after dendritic cell vaccination, including at tumor progression/relapse. This entry is derived from a study of glioma-infiltrating T cells after dendritic cell vaccination. The table came from immunoSEQ multiplex PCR; TCRdb's copy has only in-frame clones and leaves some out. Of 72,000 or so clones in the sample, around 86% are singletons; the top ten hold approximately 2.4%. Trimming took 10 bases from V and 4 from J, leaving 17 bases between them. From germline, CDR1 is MNHNS and CDR2 SASEGT. This CDR3 has 14 residues.

The sequences come from blood, collected after dendritic cell vaccination. This TCR was recovered from a human donor with glioblastoma. This chain links TRBV6-1 with TRBJ1-5, with D uncertain. In DNA, the CDR3 is TGTGCCACCACAATATCCCCCCCGAATCAGCCCCAGCATTTT. This gives the protein CATTISPPNQPQHF.